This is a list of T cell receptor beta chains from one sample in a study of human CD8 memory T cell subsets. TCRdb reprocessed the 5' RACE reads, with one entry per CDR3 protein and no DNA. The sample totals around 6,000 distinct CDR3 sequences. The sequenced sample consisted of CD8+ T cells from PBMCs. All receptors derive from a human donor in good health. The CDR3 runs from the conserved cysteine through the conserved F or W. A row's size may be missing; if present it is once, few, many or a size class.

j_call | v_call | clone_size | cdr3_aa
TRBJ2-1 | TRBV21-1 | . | CASSSRGADNLNEQFF
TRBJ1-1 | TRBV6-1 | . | CASSEWGRGLPEAFF
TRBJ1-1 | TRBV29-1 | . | CSVTRDTEAFF
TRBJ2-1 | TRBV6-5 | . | CASSGLAGGPDEQFF
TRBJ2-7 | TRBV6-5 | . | CASSYPRLAGGPGEQYF
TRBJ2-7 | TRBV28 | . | CASSSRTSGIGEQYF
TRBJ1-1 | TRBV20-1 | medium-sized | CSAAPTGQNTEAFF
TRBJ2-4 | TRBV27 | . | CASGQSAKNIQYF
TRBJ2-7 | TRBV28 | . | CASSFRGTASYEQYF
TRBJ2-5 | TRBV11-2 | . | CASSLELAAGETQYF
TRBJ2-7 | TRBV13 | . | CASRTRGTGVSSYEQYF
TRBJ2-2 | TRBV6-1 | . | CASSEASQNTGELFF
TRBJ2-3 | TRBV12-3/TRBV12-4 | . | CASSFSTSGTDTQYF
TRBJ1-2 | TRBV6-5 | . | CASSSQGGSGGYTF
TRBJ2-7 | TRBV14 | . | CASSQGHGIGQYF
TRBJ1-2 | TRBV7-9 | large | CASSLTGESYYGYTF
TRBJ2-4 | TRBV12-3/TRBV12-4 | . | CASSAGLAKNIQYF
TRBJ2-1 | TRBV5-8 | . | CASSIGLAGSNEQFF
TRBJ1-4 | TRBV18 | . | CASSPVGAEEKLFF
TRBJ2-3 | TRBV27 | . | CASKDRASTDTQYF
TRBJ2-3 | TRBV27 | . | CASSGTRTSGATDTQYF
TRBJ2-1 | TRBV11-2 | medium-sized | CASSFSSGGSREQFF
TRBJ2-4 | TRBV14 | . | CASSLHVAGENIQYF
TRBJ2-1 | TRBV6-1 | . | CASRVRGTFDEQFF
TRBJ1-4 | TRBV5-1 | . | CASSRLGGTNEKLFF
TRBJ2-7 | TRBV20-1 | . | CSARRLSSYEQYF
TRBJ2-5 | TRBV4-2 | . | CASSQGGRVGETQYF
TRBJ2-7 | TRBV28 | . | CASSFVLGGAHEQYF
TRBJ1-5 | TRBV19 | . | CASSRDRNNQPQHF
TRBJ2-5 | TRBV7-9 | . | CASRQKGEGPRETQYF
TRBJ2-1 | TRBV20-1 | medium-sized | CSATAQITTSGSDEQFF
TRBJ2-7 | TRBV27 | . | CASRPFNKGEQYF
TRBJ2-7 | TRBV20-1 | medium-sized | CSASGESPYEQYF
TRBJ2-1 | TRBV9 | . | CASSPRLAGISYNEQFF
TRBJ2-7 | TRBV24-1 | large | CATSDPLRGYEQYF
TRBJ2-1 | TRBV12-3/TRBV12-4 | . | CASLDSLQLEQFF
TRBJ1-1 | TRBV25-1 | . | CASSELGGTTEAFF
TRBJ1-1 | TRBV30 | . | CAWSPGGATEAFF
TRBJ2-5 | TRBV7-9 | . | CASRQEGEETQYF
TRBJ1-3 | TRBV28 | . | CASSGGSGNTIYF
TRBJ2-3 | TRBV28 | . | CASSPRGAGEGTDTQYF
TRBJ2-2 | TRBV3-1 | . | CASSQDTLTIPGELFF
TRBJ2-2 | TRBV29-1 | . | CSVDSGTGELFF
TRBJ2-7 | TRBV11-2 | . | CASSSAGGIYEQYF
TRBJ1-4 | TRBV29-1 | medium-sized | CSVERADATNEKLFF
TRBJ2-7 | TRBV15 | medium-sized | CATSSPQGPTYEQYF
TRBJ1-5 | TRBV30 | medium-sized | CAWSQATFGSNQPQHF
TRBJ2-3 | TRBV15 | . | CATSSRTRPSTDTQYF
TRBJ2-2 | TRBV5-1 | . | CASTSSGRYFGELFF
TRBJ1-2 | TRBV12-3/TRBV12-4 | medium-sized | CASSLAAYGYTF
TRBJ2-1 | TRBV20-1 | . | CRPLGLAGVNEQFF
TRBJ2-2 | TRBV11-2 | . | CASSLVGVLTGELFF
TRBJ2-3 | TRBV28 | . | CASSSGLEDTQYF